Below, 24 T cell receptor beta chains from the same sample are listed, as sequenced in a study of shared clonotypes between healthy human individuals (dated by TCRdb to the early 2020s). CD8 naive samples were obtained by positive selection for CCR7 among CD45RO-negative cells, yielding a CD45RA+CCR7+ population from which TemRA cells were excluded. Receptors were amplified or captured by the immunoSEQ multiplex PCR assay. In TCRdb, the immuneACCESS table is reduced to in-frame sequences with V and J assigned. These tables do not hold every clone; where another copy was compared, an unresolved V gene accounts for under half, and the others remain unexplained. A total of hundreds of thousands of clones appear in this sample, 98% of them only once. Together, the top ten hold less than 0.35% of the sample. What was sequenced was naive CD8+ T cells sorted from blood. The sample's cell subset or site, from its label and the paper: CD45RA+CCR7+. The receptors shown here come from a man aged 25 to 40 in good health.

The chain carries TRBV27 and TRBJ2-1, with 9 positions matching TRBD1. In germline, CDR1 is MNHEY, CDR2 SMNVEV (reference sequence). V was clipped by 4 bases and J by 6 bases; unmatched bases: 10. The CDR3 contains 16 residues. The DNA for the CDR3 is TGTGCCAGCAGTTGGGGTACAGGGGGCTATTTCAATGAGCAGTTCTTC. This translates into CASSWGTGGYFNEQFF.

The V gene is TRBV5-1, the J gene TRBJ2-2; 9 bases align to TRBD2. Germline lookup yields CDR1 SGHRS and CDR2 YFSETQ. Germline trimming cut 0 bases from V and 6 bases from J; bases unmatched to any gene: 6. The CDR3 contains 16 residues. CDR3 sequence reads: CASSLAVAGEPGELFF. The DNA of the CDR3 is TGCGCCAGCAGCTTGGCGGTAGCGGGAGAACCCGGGGAGCTGTTTTTT. Based on the CDR3 plus reference TRBV5-1 and TRBJ2-2, the full variable domain is KAGVTQTPRYLIKTRGQQVTLSCSPISGHRSVSWYQQTPGQGLQFLFEYFSETQRNKGNFPGRFSGRQFSNSRSEMNVSTLELGDSALYLCASSLAVAGEPGELFFGEGSRLTVL.

The chain is built from TRBV10-2 and TRBJ2-7; 9 bases are a match to TRBD2. CDR1 WSHSY and CDR2 SAAADI come from the germline V gene. CDR3 length: 16 residues. Trimming at V came to 4 bases and at J to 0 bases, leaving 7 bases not matched to a gene. CDR3 in DNA: TGCGCCAGCAGTGTGGGCGGGAGGGAGGACTCCTACGAGCAGTACTTC. As protein: CASSVGGREDSYEQYF.

This chain links TRBV2 with TRBJ2-7; no definite D call. Trimming pared 2 bases from V and 5 bases from J, leaving 4 bases between. CDR3 size: 11 residues. The germline V gene encodes CDR1 SNHLY and CDR2 FYNNEI. The CDR3 is CASSETHEQYF. The CDR3 DNA reads as TGTGCCAGCAGTGAAACGCACGAGCAGTACTTC.

The V gene is TRBV27, the J gene TRBJ1-5, with 11 bases identical to TRBD1. From germline, CDR1 is MNHEY and CDR2 SMNVEV (reference sequence). CDR3 length equals 15 residues. The V segment lost 6 bases and the J segment 6 bases; nucleotides outside the gene matches: 7. CDR3 in DNA: TGTGCCAGCAGATCCGGACAGGGGGCTATTCAGCCCCAGCATTTT. It translates to CASRSGQGAIQPQHF.

The chain uses TRBV10-1 and TRBJ2-7; 7 nucleotides match TRBD2. Germline V gene sequence: CDR1 WNHNN, CDR2 SYGVQD (reference sequence). The CDR3 covers 16 residues. V was clipped by 2 bases and J by 4 bases; unmatched bases: 11. CDR3 protein: CASSERTGLGSYEQYF. In nucleotides, the CDR3 is TGCGCCAGCAGTGAGAGAACAGGACTAGGATCGTACGAGCAGTACTTC.

The CDR3 DNA follows: TGCAGCGTTTCCAGCGGGAATAATGAGCAGTTCTTC. The encoded protein is CSVSSGNNEQFF. V and J are TRBV29-1 and TRBJ2-1, with 7 positions matching TRBD2. Germline CDR1 reads SQVTM; CDR2 reads ANQGSEA. V gave up 5 bases and J gave up 7 bases; unmatched junction bases: 5. The CDR3 runs 12 residues.

The chain has TRBV13 and TRBJ1-1, with no clear D. This CDR3 is 12 amino acids long. V lost 6 bases and J 3 bases, leaving 8 bases between the germline ends. CDR1 and CDR2 (germline): PRHDT, FYEKMQ (reference sequence). CDR3: CASSSDHTEAFF. CDR3 coding DNA: TGTGCCAGCAGTAGCGACCACACTGAAGCTTTCTTT.

In nucleotides, the CDR3 is TGTGCCAGCTTAGGACAGGGGGCCGCCTACGAGCAGTACTTC. This translates into CASLGQGAAYEQYF. The chain employs TRBV5-6 and TRBJ2-7; TRBD1 matches at 11 bases. This CDR3 region has 14 residues. CDR1 is SGHDT and CDR2 is YYEEEE in the germline V gene. V trimming: 7 bases; J trimming: 2 bases; junction bases outside the gene matches: 5.

J is TRBJ2-7 and V is TRBV28; the match to TRBD1 covers 7 bases. The CDR3 contains 16 residues. The ends lost 6 bases at V and 0 bases at J; junction bases unmatched: 11. Germline CDR1 MDHEN, CDR2 SYDVKM. CDR3: CASSSTTGVGSYEQYF. In nucleotides, the CDR3 is TGTGCCAGCAGCTCCACCACAGGGGTTGGCTCCTACGAGCAGTACTTC.

The chain recombines TRBV11-2 with TRBJ2-1; 16 nucleotides agree with TRBD2. Unmatched junction bases numbered 10, after V lost 5 bases and J lost 12 bases. Per germline, CDR1 SGHAT and CDR2 FQNNGV. The length of the CDR3 is 16 residues. CDR3 nucleotides: TGTGCCAGCAGCGCCGGGACTAGCGGGAGGGGCGTACTGCAGTTCTTC. It translates to CASSAGTSGRGVLQFF.

CDR3 DNA: TGTGCCAGCAGCTTGATCGGGACAGGGGGGTACGAGCAGTACTTC. Amino acids: CASSLIGTGGYEQYF. The chain is built from TRBV7-2 and TRBJ2-7; 11 bases align to TRBD1. CDR3 length: 15 amino acids. The V and J ends lost 3 bases and 4 bases, in that order; junction bases with no gene match: 5. Germline CDR1 reads SGHTA; CDR2 reads FQGNSA.

This sequence joins TRBV9 and TRBJ1-2; the D is unclear. Deletions cut 0 bases from V and 0 bases from J, with 12 bases between. This CDR3 is 16 amino acids long. Germline loops: CDR1 SGDLS, CDR2 YYNGEE. CDR3 nucleotides: TGTGCCAGCAGCGTAGATCTAAAGGGAGCTAACTATGGCTACACCTTC. Translating gives CASSVDLKGANYGYTF.

This chain joins TRBV9 and TRBJ2-1; 13 nucleotides line up with TRBD2. CDR3 length equals 16 residues. Germline trimming cut 3 bases from V and 0 bases from J; bases unmatched to any gene: 0. The V gene's germline CDR1 is SGDLS and CDR2 YYNGEE. The CDR3 reads CASSGTSGSSYNEQFF. The CDR3 bases are TGTGCCAGCAGCGGGACTAGCGGGAGCTCCTACAATGAGCAGTTCTTC. The full variable domain, in which reference TRBV9 and TRBJ2-1 provide the parts outside the CDR3, is DSGVTQTPKHLITATGQRVTLRCSPRSGDLSVYWYQQSLDQGLQFLIQYYNGEERAKGNILERFSAQQFPDLHSELNLSSLELGDSALYFCASSGTSGSSYNEQFFGPGTRLTVL.

This chain joins TRBV2 and TRBJ2-3, with TRBD1 matching 8 bases. In germline, CDR1 is SNHLY, CDR2 FYNNEI. The CDR3 sequence is 16 residues long. With V trimmed by 7 bases and J by 6 bases, 15 bases remained unmatched. CDR3: CASNAGGTGRTDTQYF. Here the CDR3 DNA reads TGTGCCAGCAACGCGGGCGGGACAGGCCGAACCGATACGCAGTATTTT. The whole variable domain, remainder taken from reference TRBV2 and TRBJ2-3, is EPEVTQTPSHQVTQMGQEVILRCVPISNHLYFYWYRQILGQKVEFLVSFYNNEISEKSEIFDDQFSVERPDGSNFTLKIRSTKLEDSAMYFCASNAGGTGRTDTQYFGPGTRLTVL.

In DNA form, the CDR3 reads TGTGCCAGCAGTTTGTCCGGGACTCGCACAGATACGCAGTATTTT. It translates to CASSLSGTRTDTQYF. The chain has TRBV28 and TRBJ2-3; D is possibly TRBD2 (6 bases). V lost 3 bases, J lost 1 base, and 11 bases lay in between. There are 15 residues in the CDR3. Per germline, CDR1 MDHEN and CDR2 SYDVKM.

Points on this clone: The sample has other DNA sequences that encode this CDR3 too. This chain uses TRBV20-1 with TRBJ2-2, with D unresolved. Per germline, CDR1 DFQATT and CDR2 SNEGSKA (reference sequence). CDR3 length equals 11 residues. V was pared by 3 bases and J by 5 bases, with 4 bases between. CDR3 sequence reads: CSASLTGELFF. The DNA of the CDR3 is TGCAGTGCTAGCCTAACCGGGGAGCTGTTTTTT.

The chain couples TRBV5-4 to TRBJ2-7; 10 bases are a match to TRBD1. Germline V gene data show CDR1 as SGHNT and CDR2 as YYREEE (reference sequence). The ends lost 4 bases at V and 4 bases at J; junction bases unmatched: 5. The CDR3 has 14 residues. The CDR3 here is CASSPGQGPYEQYF. The CDR3 coding sequence is TGTGCCAGCAGCCCGGGACAGGGGCCTTACGAGCAGTACTTC.

The V and J genes are TRBV10-3 and TRBJ2-7; TRBD2 matches 13 bases. This CDR3 is 18 amino acids long. The V gene end was trimmed by 10 bases and the J gene end by 1 base; junction bases not matched to a gene: 16. The germline CDR1 and CDR2 sequences are ENHRY and SYGVKD. CDR3 protein: CATEELAGGPIGSYEQYF. In DNA, the CDR3 is TGTGCCACCGAAGAACTAGCGGGAGGGCCTATAGGATCCTACGAGCAGTACTTC.

CDR3 DNA sequence: TGTGCCAGCAGCTTACGATTCGGGGACAGCCTGAACAATGAGCAGTTCTTC. Its protein product is CASSLRFGDSLNNEQFF. The chain links TRBV11-3 to TRBJ2-1, with 7 bases identical to TRBD1. This CDR3 is built from 17 residues. With V trimmed by 2 bases and J by 5 bases, 12 bases remained unmatched. Germline lookup yields CDR1 SGHNT and CDR2 YENEEA.

The V gene is TRBV2, the J gene TRBJ2-7; D not certain. The CDR3 is 11 residues long. With 7 bases removed from V and 4 bases from J, the gap between germline ends came to 8 bases. CDR1 and CDR2 (germline): SNHLY, FYNNEI. The chain's CDR3 is CASTPRYEQYF. DNA for the CDR3: TGTGCCAGCACACCCAGGTACGAGCAGTACTTC.

The CDR3 loop is CASSSEMGADGSRTGELFF. CDR3 nucleotide sequence: TGTGCCAGCAGCTCTGAGATGGGAGCGGATGGGAGTCGCACCGGGGAGCTGTTTTTT. This chain connects TRBV7-9 to TRBJ2-2; maybe TRBD2 (5 bases). The CDR3 covers 19 residues. CDR1 is SEHNR, CDR2 FQNEAQ, per germline (reference sequence). V was clipped by 4 bases and J by 4 bases, with 25 bases between them.

This rearrangement joins TRBV27 to TRBJ2-1; a weak D match, TRBD2 (7 bases). The V end was cut by 2 bases, the J end by 7 bases, with 18 bases between. Germline CDR1 and CDR2: MNHEY and SMNVEV (reference sequence). The CDR3 length is 16 residues. The CDR3 here is CASSLKVGGAANEQFF. The CDR3 bases are TGTGCCAGCAGTTTAAAGGTAGGGGGGGCGGCAAATGAGCAGTTCTTC.

The chain recombines TRBV7-8 with TRBJ1-4; D is undetermined. Germline V gene data show CDR1 as SGHVS and CDR2 as FQNEAQ. Trimming pared 5 bases from V and 6 bases from J, leaving 10 bases between. This CDR3 is 13 amino acids long. The DNA of the CDR3 is TGTGCCAGCAGCAGGCGGGATTATGAAAAACTGTTTTTT. It specifies CASSRRDYEKLFF.